The sequence of this TCR beta chain was determined in a study of blood T cell repertoires in COVID-19. Study-wide context: Sites across the United States, Italy and Spain contributed samples from acute and convalescent COVID-19.

Trimming removed 3 bases from V and 4 bases from J; junction bases left unmatched: 6. CDR3 size: 16 residues. Germline CDR1 reads SGHRS; CDR2 reads YFSETQ. How the authors handled the data: Reference gene primers were amplified, and this amplification served to estimate nucleated cell counts. Using immunoSEQ multiplex PCR, the repertoire was profiled, and TCRdb retains in-frame clones only, with some absent. V and J calls and clone size are those listed in that table; D and trimming were worked out from the DNA. The sample lists about 140,000 clones, approximately 83% seen once, with more than 1.5% in the top ten.

This receptor was taken from a human donor in a cohort sampled during active COVID-19. The chain links TRBV5-1 to TRBJ2-3; the match to TRBD2 covers 12 bases. Sequencing input: peripheral blood. The CDR3 sequence is CASSYGLAGPADTQYF. CDR3 sequence (DNA): TGCGCCAGCAGCTACGGACTAGCGGGACCGGCAGATACGCAGTATTTT.